These 16 T cell receptor beta chains came from one sample sequenced in a study of graft-versus-host responses after intestinal transplantation. Data came from immunoSEQ multiplex PCR; TCRdb stores just in-frame clones and leaves some out. Of approximately 32,000 clones detected, around 96% appear once; the ten largest clones hold approximately 0.71%. This sample comprised PBMCs, obtained 16 days after intestinal transplant. The receptor set was obtained from a human patient who received an intestinal transplant, so some T cells may come from the graft donor.

J is TRBJ2-7 and V is TRBV6-5; TRBD1 is a possible D gene (5 bases). V lost 7 bases to trimming and J lost 2 bases, with 18 bases between them. Germline lookup yields CDR1 MNHEY and CDR2 SVGAGI. The CDR3 has 15 residues. The CDR3 DNA reads TGTGCCAGCACCGATCCCCAGGACAAGGCCTACGAGCAGTACTTC. Protein sequence: CASTDPQDKAYEQYF.

V gene TRBV12-5 combines with J gene TRBJ2-3; D gene ambiguous. The CDR3 is 15 amino acids. The V end was cut by 2 bases, the J end by 10 bases, with 19 bases between. The germline gives CDR1 LGHNT, CDR2 FRNRAP. CDR3 region: CASGLHDHLRTSQYF. In DNA, the CDR3 is TGTGCTAGTGGTTTGCACGACCACCTAAGAACTTCGCAGTATTTT. The full variable domain, its missing parts supplied by reference TRBV12-5 and TRBJ2-3, is DARVTQTPRHKVTEMGQEVTMRCQPILGHNTVFWYRQTMMQGLELLAYFRNRAPLDDSGMPKDRFSAEMPDATLATLKIQPSEPRDSAVYFCASGLHDHLRTSQYFGPGTRLTVL.

This clone was recorded only once. J is TRBJ2-3 and V is TRBV7-9; a weak D match, TRBD1 (6 bases). The germline V and J ends were trimmed by 1 base and 4 bases, with 9 bases remaining between them. Germline-derived CDR1 and CDR2 are SEHNR and FQNEAQ (reference sequence). The CDR3 covers 14 residues. The CDR3: CASSLGTGSDTQYF. The DNA of the CDR3 is TGTGCCAGCAGCTTAGGAACAGGGTCAGATACGCAGTATTTT.

The J gene is TRBJ2-2, the V gene TRBV9; D gene ambiguous. This CDR3 comprises 12 residues. Germline V gene data show CDR1 as SGDLS and CDR2 as YYNGEE. V was shortened by 2 bases and J by 3 bases, with 2 bases between the two germline ends. Written as DNA, the CDR3 is TGTGCCAGCAGCGTGGACACCGGGGAGCTGTTTTTT. Encoded protein: CASSVDTGELFF.

The rearrangement joins TRBV19 to TRBJ2-7; 8 nucleotides agree with TRBD2. The trim removed 4 bases at V and 7 bases at J, leaving 3 bases unmatched. The CDR3 loop spans 12 amino acids. CDR1 is LNHDA, CDR2 SQIVND, per germline (reference sequence). The CDR3 reads CASSTGGLEQYF. CDR3 sequence (DNA): TGTGCCAGTAGTACGGGAGGGCTGGAGCAGTACTTC.

The genes are TRBV28 and TRBJ2-7; possibly TRBD1 or TRBD2 for D (5 bases each). This CDR3 contains 13 residues. Germline CDR1 and CDR2: MDHEN and SYDVKM. The V and J ends lost 4 bases and 2 bases respectively, with 9 bases between them. This CDR3 reads CASSWDGTYEQYF. CDR3 in DNA: TGTGCCAGCAGTTGGGACGGGACCTACGAGCAGTACTTC.

In its sample, this clone ranks as medium-sized (0.01 to 0.1%). The rearrangement links TRBV7-9 to TRBJ2-7; 15 nucleotides agree with TRBD2. Germline V CDR1 and CDR2: SEHNR, FQNEAQ (reference sequence). V shed 4 bases and J 2 bases; nucleotides not matched to a gene: 6. This CDR3 has 17 amino acids. The CDR3 DNA sequence: TGTGCCAGCAGCTCAAAAGGGACTAGCGGGAGGCCCTACGAGCAGTACTTC. The encoded protein is CASSSKGTSGRPYEQYF.

The genes are TRBV6-5 and TRBJ2-7, with D tentatively TRBD1 or TRBD2 (5 bases each). V lost 0 bases to trimming and J lost 2 bases, with 11 bases between them. The CDR3 consists of 15 residues. CDR1 and CDR2 from the germline V gene are MNHEY and SVGAGI. The CDR3 DNA sequence: TGTGCCAGCAGTTACTCGAGGGGCGGAACCTACGAGCAGTACTTC. It specifies CASSYSRGGTYEQYF.

The V call is TRBV13, the J call TRBJ2-1; D not resolved. Germline assignment: CDR1 PRHDT and CDR2 FYEKMQ (reference sequence). The V end lost 5 bases, the J end lost 5 bases, and 10 bases lay between the germline ends. This CDR3 spans 13 amino acids. As DNA, the CDR3 is TGTGCCAGCAGCACTGGGATTGACAATGAGCAGTTCTTC. Its translation: CASSTGIDNEQFF.

The genes are TRBV28 and TRBJ2-1; perhaps TRBD2 as D (5 bases). The CDR3 sequence is 15 residues long. V was cut by 6 bases and J by 6 bases, with 18 bases left in between. The germline V gene encodes CDR1 MDHEN and CDR2 SYDVKM. The chain's CDR3 is CASRYREYKVNEQFF. CDR3 nucleotides: TGTGCCAGCAGGTACCGGGAATATAAGGTCAATGAGCAGTTCTTC.

The chain uses TRBV4-3 and TRBJ2-5; 7 positions match TRBD2. Germline V gene sequence: CDR1 LGHNA, CDR2 YSLEER. The CDR3 is 15 amino acids. V gave up 1 base and J gave up 4 bases; unmatched junction bases: 6. In DNA form, the CDR3 reads TGCGCCAGCAGCCAAGCGGGAGGAGGCCTAGAGACCCAGTACTTC. It yields the protein CASSQAGGGLETQYF.

The chain joins TRBV25-1 to TRBJ1-2, with 7 positions matching TRBD1. V lost 3 bases to trimming and J lost 4 bases; unmatched junction nucleotides: 5. This CDR3 has 14 amino acids. Germline V gene data show CDR1 as MGHDK and CDR2 as SYGVNS. The CDR3 bases are TGTGCCAGCAGTGAGTCGGGACAGCCCTATGGCTACACCTTC. Translation: CASSESGQPYGYTF.

This chain links TRBV6-5 with TRBJ2-5; D possibly matches TRBD1 or TRBD2 (5 bases each). The CDR3 runs 14 residues. Trimming removed 6 bases from V and 1 base from J, with 12 bases in between. CDR1 and CDR2 from the germline V gene are MNHEY and SVGAGI. This CDR3 is CASRPGRRQETQYF. Here the CDR3 DNA reads TGTGCCAGCAGGCCGGGACGGCGCCAAGAGACCCAGTACTTC.

The chain joins TRBV6-5 to TRBJ2-7, with TRBD1 as a possible D gene (5 bases). Germline CDR1 MNHEY, CDR2 SVGAGI. The CDR3 is 14 amino acids. Trimming took off 1 base at V and 2 bases at J, with 9 bases between the two ends. The CDR3 region has the DNA TGTGCCAGCAGTTACTTCCAGGGCCCCTACGAGCAGTACTTC. It yields the protein CASSYFQGPYEQYF.

The gene calls are TRBV28 and TRBJ2-2, with a weak D call TRBD2 (6 bases). Trimming took 3 bases from V and 2 from J, leaving 10 bases between them. Per germline, CDR1 MDHEN and CDR2 SYDVKM. There are 15 residues in the CDR3. The CDR3 loop reads CASSLFGRNTGELFF. The CDR3 DNA sequence: TGTGCCAGCAGTTTGTTCGGGAGAAACACCGGGGAGCTGTTTTTT.

The J gene is TRBJ1-2, the V gene TRBV19; 8 bases are a match to TRBD1. Per germline, CDR1 LNHDA and CDR2 SQIVND (reference sequence). The CDR3 has 13 residues. The V and J ends lost 10 bases and 4 bases, in that order; junction bases with no gene match: 8. DNA for the CDR3: TGTGCCACCTGGACAGGGATTTTCTATGGCTACACCTTC. Translating it yields CATWTGIFYGYTF.